The T cell receptor beta chain described here comes from a study of CD8+ T cells in alopecia areata. General study points: Higher clonality was seen in lesional scalp than in normal scalp, especially in alopecia totalis/universalis.

Once RNA had been extracted, it was reverse transcribed into cDNA to act as the sequencing template. Repertoires were generated with immunoSEQ multiplex PCR, while TCRdb's copy carries only in-frame clones and drops some. The data hold fewer than 150,000 clones, with roughly 50% observed a single time. Noted treatment: oral pan-JAK inhibitor, 5-10 mg twice daily. This clone was counted between two and nine times. Its antigen is currently unknown. The ends lost 2 bases at V and 5 bases at J; junction bases unmatched: 4. This CDR3 has 15 amino acids. Germline loops: CDR1 MNHEY, CDR2 SVGAGI. Sequencing used CD8+ T cells sorted from blood, obtained at week 4, from a patient treated with tofacitinib. The chain is built from TRBV6-5 and TRBJ2-3; TRBD2 matches 10 bases. The sequence came from a human donor with alopecia areata. The CDR3 bases are TGTGCCAGCAGTTACAGCGGGGGGGCCGGAGATACGCAGTATTTT. Its translation: CASSYSGGAGDTQYF.